The next 14 T cell receptor beta chains were all read from a single sample in a study of siplizumab effects on memory and regulatory T cells. Assay used: immunoSEQ multiplex PCR; TCRdb lists only in-frame clones, some missing. This sample has some 87,000 clones, with about 87% found just once. Sequencing was done on a sample of CD4+ T cells sorted from blood. The receptors here all came from a human donor in good health.

The gene calls are TRBV15 and TRBJ2-5; D is perhaps TRBD2 (6 bases). The CDR3 loop spans 14 amino acids. Germline CDR1 reads LNHNV; CDR2 reads YYDKDF (reference sequence). Deletions cut 3 bases from V and 4 bases from J, with 12 bases between. The CDR3 DNA sequence: TGTGCCACCAGCAGCCTTAGGGGAGGAGAGACCCAGTACTTC. Translated: CATSSLRGGETQYF.

This clone was seen a single time. This chain joins TRBV11-2 and TRBJ1-2; D not resolved. Germline values: CDR1 SGHAT, CDR2 FQNNGV. Trimming removed 0 bases at V and 7 bases at J, with 9 bases between. The CDR3 runs 13 residues. In DNA form, the CDR3 reads TGTGCCAGCAGCTTAGATCAGGCTGGTGGCTACACCTTC. It is translated as CASSLDQAGGYTF.

This clone has a single count. The gene calls are TRBV5-6 and TRBJ1-1; D not resolved. The CDR3 spans 11 residues. Germline V CDR1 and CDR2: SGHDT, YYEEEE. Trimming left V 3 bases short and J 10 bases short, with 10 bases between. In nucleotides, the CDR3 is TGTGCCAGCAGCTCGACCCTAGGAGCTTTCTTT. It is translated as CASSSTLGAFF.

The chain carries TRBV6-6 and TRBJ2-2, with TRBD2 as a possible D gene (6 bases). The CDR3 length is 14 residues. Trimming left V 8 bases short and J 0 bases short, with 10 bases between. In germline, CDR1 is MNHNY, CDR2 SVGAGI (reference sequence). The CDR3 region has the DNA TGTGCCAGCGGGAGCGGGTCGAACACCGGGGAGCTGTTTTTT. This encodes CASGSGSNTGELFF.

The chain employs TRBV7-9 and TRBJ1-2, with 8 bases lining up with TRBD1. Trimming removed 6 bases from V and 0 bases from J; junction bases left unmatched: 6. This CDR3 has 15 residues. Germline V lookup: CDR1 SEHNR, CDR2 FQNEAQ (reference sequence). The CDR3 DNA reads TGTGCCAGCAGGGTACAGGGGGTAGCTAACTATGGCTACACCTTC. It encodes CASRVQGVANYGYTF.

The chain carries TRBV19 and TRBJ1-5; no firm D call. V lost 3 bases, J lost 3 bases, and 6 bases lay in between. The CDR3 contains 13 residues. The germline gives CDR1 LNHDA, CDR2 SQIVND (reference sequence). Here the CDR3 DNA reads TGTGCCAGTAGTATTATACCCAATCAGCCCCAGCATTTT. The encoded protein is CASSIIPNQPQHF.

The genes are TRBV6-4 and TRBJ2-3, with D maybe TRBD1 (6 bases). Per germline, CDR1 MRHNA and CDR2 SNTAGT. This CDR3 contains 17 residues. Trimming shortened V by 5 bases and J by 2 bases, and 20 bases separated the two germline ends. The CDR3 reads CASSRSGTSSSTDTQYF. CDR3 DNA sequence: TGTGCCAGCAGTCGTTCCGGGACATCCTCCTCCACAGATACGCAGTATTTT.

The chain uses TRBV7-3 and TRBJ2-3, with 7 bases that match TRBD2. CDR1 SGHTA and CDR2 FQGTGA come from the germline V gene. CDR3 length: 16 residues. V shed 5 bases and J 5 bases; nucleotides not matched to a gene: 13. In nucleotides, the CDR3 is TGTGCCAGCAGCCCCCTGCGCGGGAGACTCGGAGATACGCAGTATTTT. It yields the protein CASSPLRGRLGDTQYF.

The V call is TRBV5-1, the J call TRBJ2-1; D not certain. Deletions cut 0 bases from V and 7 bases from J, with 5 bases between. This CDR3 spans 12 amino acids. Germline-derived CDR1 and CDR2 are SGHRS and YFSETQ. The DNA of the CDR3 is TGCGCCAGCAGCTTGGGGGGAAATGAGCAGTTCTTC. Encoded protein: CASSLGGNEQFF.

The chain carries TRBV7-2 and TRBJ2-1; D possibly uses TRBD1 or TRBD2 (6 bases each). The CDR3 is made up of 16 amino acids. In germline, CDR1 is SGHTA, CDR2 FQGNSA. V lost 3 bases to trimming and J lost 7 bases, with 19 bases between them. The CDR3 DNA sequence: TGTGCCAGCAGCTTGAGGGGGTCTAGCGCACGGAATGAGCAGTTCTTC. It specifies CASSLRGSSARNEQFF.

The chain combines TRBV28 with TRBJ2-5; D is perhaps TRBD1 (6 bases). V was clipped by 2 bases and J by 2 bases, with 9 bases between them. Germline CDR1 reads MDHEN; CDR2 reads SYDVKM. This CDR3 region has 14 residues. CDR3 DNA: TGTGCCAGCAGTTTAAACGGACAGCAAGAGACCCAGTACTTC. This translates into CASSLNGQQETQYF.

The chain combines TRBV11-3 with TRBJ1-1; D perhaps matches TRBD1 (6 bases). Germline-derived CDR1 and CDR2 are SGHNT and YENEEA. The CDR3 has 18 residues. Trimming pared 7 bases from V and 1 base from J, leaving 25 bases between. CDR3 sequence reads: CASNFGTGTLGSNTEAFF. The CDR3, as DNA: TGTGCCAGCAACTTTGGGACCGGGACACTAGGTTCGAACACTGAAGCTTTCTTT.

This chain joins TRBV30 and TRBJ1-6; D remains ambiguous. The ends were cut back, 2 bases at V and 6 bases at J, with 5 bases in the middle. Germline lookup yields CDR1 GTSNPN and CDR2 SVGIG (reference sequence). The CDR3 covers 12 residues. Here the CDR3 DNA reads TGTGCCTGGAGTAAAACTAATTCACCCCTCCACTTT. The encoded protein is CAWSKTNSPLHF.

The genes are TRBV10-3 and TRBJ2-3, with 8 bases lining up with TRBD1. This CDR3 contains 14 residues. In germline, CDR1 is ENHRY, CDR2 SYGVKD. Trimming at V came to 6 bases and at J to 2 bases, leaving 4 bases not matched to a gene. Here the CDR3 DNA reads TGTGCCATCAGCGGACAGGGTATCACAGATACGCAGTATTTT. Protein: CAISGQGITDTQYF.